The 27 T cell receptor beta chains listed next were all sequenced from one sample in a study of cytomegalovirus exposure and HLA in healthy donors. The protocol was immunoSEQ multiplex PCR, while the TCRdb copy is restricted to in-frame clones and leaves out a portion. The table has roughly 70,000 clones, over 90% seen once. The sample consisted of PBMCs. The receptors come from a young woman in good health and CMV-seropositive.

The sample holds one count of this clone. This chain's CDR3 is CASSIVQGGYNEQFF. The CDR3 DNA reads as TGTGCCAGTAGTATAGTACAGGGGGGCTACAATGAGCAGTTCTTC. The rearrangement joins TRBV19 to TRBJ2-1; 8 positions agree with TRBD1. CDR1 LNHDA and CDR2 SQIVND come from the germline V gene (reference sequence). The junction had 2 bases not matched to a gene; V was cut back by 1 base and J by 3 bases. The CDR3 runs 15 residues.

The V call is TRBV18, the J call TRBJ2-7, with 7 bases matching TRBD1. CDR1 is KGHSH and CDR2 is LQKENI in the germline V gene. V was pared by 8 bases and J by 3 bases, with 13 bases of the junction left unmatched. The CDR3 spans 15 residues. CDR3 sequence: CASTGTGTESYEQYF. The CDR3 DNA is TGTGCCAGCACAGGGACCGGGACAGAGAGCTACGAGCAGTACTTC.

The V and J genes are TRBV28 and TRBJ2-7, with 7 positions matching TRBD2. CDR3 length: 16 residues. The V gene's germline CDR1 is MDHEN and CDR2 SYDVKM. Trimming cost V 5 bases and J 1 base; bases outside gene matches: 11. The CDR3 loop is CASSPSSGRSSYEQYF. For the CDR3, the DNA is TGTGCCAGCAGTCCTTCTAGCGGTCGTTCTTCCTACGAGCAGTACTTC. Full variable domain (remainder filled in from reference TRBV28 and TRBJ2-7): DVKVTQSSRYLVKRTGEKVFLECVQDMDHENMFWYRQDPGLGLRLIYFSYDVKMKEKGDIPEGYSVSREKKERFSLILESASTNQTSMYLCASSPSSGRSSYEQYFGPGTRLTVT.

V gene TRBV7-6 combines with J gene TRBJ2-3; TRBD1 matches at 8 bases. V was clipped by 0 bases and J by 0 bases; unmatched bases: 5. The germline V gene encodes CDR1 SGHVS and CDR2 FNYEAQ. The CDR3 is 17 residues long. The CDR3 sequence is CASSLAVQGASTDTQYF. DNA for the CDR3: TGTGCCAGCAGCTTAGCGGTGCAGGGGGCTAGCACAGATACGCAGTATTTT.

This sequence joins TRBV19 and TRBJ2-3; TRBD2 agrees at 7 bases. The germline V gene has CDR1 LNHDA and CDR2 SQIVND (reference sequence). Germline trimming cut 6 bases from V and 6 bases from J; bases unmatched to any gene: 15. The CDR3 loop spans 16 amino acids. The CDR3 nucleotides are TGTGCCAGTAGGAACAAAGGCGGGGGAATTTCGGATACGCAGTATTTT. Translation gives CASRNKGGGISDTQYF.

CDR3 protein: CAWAQETQYF. Written as DNA, the CDR3 is TGTGCCTGGGCGCAAGAGACCCAGTACTTC. V and J are TRBV30 and TRBJ2-5; D remains unclear. V was clipped by 5 bases and J by 2 bases, with 3 bases between them. The V gene's germline CDR1 is GTSNPN and CDR2 SVGIG (reference sequence). This CDR3 contains 10 residues.

The genes are TRBV5-4 and TRBJ2-5; the D gene is possibly TRBD2 (7 bases). This CDR3 has 15 residues. In germline, CDR1 is SGHNT, CDR2 YYREEE (reference sequence). V was pared by 4 bases and J by 0 bases, with 13 bases between. This chain's CDR3 is CASSRGTIDQETQYF. The CDR3 nucleotides are TGTGCCAGCAGCAGGGGGACTATAGACCAAGAGACCCAGTACTTC.

V is TRBV19 and J is TRBJ1-1; possible D gene TRBD1, 6 bases. CDR3 length: 15 amino acids. V was trimmed by 3 bases and J by 1 base, leaving 12 bases between them. CDR1 and CDR2 (germline): LNHDA, SQIVND (reference sequence). CDR3 region: CASSIKARGNTEAFF. CDR3 coding DNA: TGTGCCAGTAGTATCAAGGCCAGGGGGAACACTGAAGCTTTCTTT. Variable domain in full (rest from reference TRBV19 and TRBJ1-1): DGGITQSPKYLFRKEGQNVTLSCEQNLNHDAMYWYRQDPGQGLRLIYYSQIVNDFQKGDIAEGYSVSREKKESFPLTVTSAQKNPTAFYLCASSIKARGNTEAFFGQGTRLTVV.

The chain has TRBV5-5 and TRBJ2-5; D ambiguous. The CDR3 covers 16 residues. Trimming cost V 0 bases and J 2 bases, with 14 bases left between them. The germline V gene has CDR1 SGHKS and CDR2 YYEKEE (reference sequence). The CDR3, as DNA: TGTGCCAGCAGCTTGGCCCCAGGAACTCGACAAGAGACCCAGTACTTC. It encodes CASSLAPGTRQETQYF.

This chain's CDR3 is CASTPTGTSGIWEQFF. Here the CDR3 DNA reads TGTGCCAGCACTCCAACCGGGACTAGCGGGATTTGGGAGCAGTTCTTC. The chain carries TRBV28 and TRBJ2-1, with 13 bases identical to TRBD2. The CDR3 is 16 residues long. Looked up from germline, CDR1 is MDHEN and CDR2 is SYDVKM. J was trimmed by 10 bases and V by 7 bases; bases with no gene match: 13.

This clone was counted a few times. Other nucleotide sequences in the sample specify the same CDR3. The gene calls are TRBV7-9 and TRBJ2-1; D is ambiguous. Germline lookup yields CDR1 SEHNR and CDR2 FQNEAQ (reference sequence). This CDR3 has 12 residues. V was clipped by 8 bases and J by 7 bases, with 12 bases between them. CDR3 DNA: TGTGCCAGCTCCTGGTCGGGTAATGAGCAGTTCTTC. Translating gives CASSWSGNEQFF.

This sequence joins TRBV19 and TRBJ1-1, with 7 bases matching TRBD1. Germline lookup yields CDR1 LNHDA and CDR2 SQIVND (reference sequence). J gave up 1 base and V 8 bases, and 7 bases lay outside the gene matches. The CDR3 totals 14 residues. CDR3 amino acids: CASQSGTENTEAFF. The CDR3 DNA reads as TGTGCCAGTCAGTCCGGGACAGAGAACACTGAAGCTTTCTTT.

The chain joins TRBV28 to TRBJ1-3; tentatively, D is TRBD1 (6 bases). The CDR3 length is 14 residues. Between the trimmed V and J ends, which lost 4 bases and 5 bases, there was a span of 12 bases. Per the germline V gene, CDR1 is MDHEN and CDR2 is SYDVKM. The DNA of the CDR3 is TGTGCCAGCAGTTCACAGGGTTTGAGAAACACCATATATTTT. Protein: CASSSQGLRNTIYF.

This sequence joins TRBV9 and TRBJ2-7, with TRBD2 matching 9 bases. Germline-derived CDR1 and CDR2 are SGDLS and YYNGEE. The CDR3 is made up of 13 amino acids. V lost 5 bases and J lost 0; bases outside the gene matches: 0. This chain's CDR3 is CASSSGSSYEQYF. The CDR3 DNA is TGTGCCAGCAGTAGCGGGAGCTCCTACGAGCAGTACTTC. Together with reference TRBV9 and TRBJ2-7, the CDR3 gives the full variable domain: DSGVTQTPKHLITATGQRVTLRCSPRSGDLSVYWYQQSLDQGLQFLIQYYNGEERAKGNILERFSAQQFPDLHSELNLSSLELGDSALYFCASSSGSSYEQYFGPGTRLTVT.

The chain uses TRBV5-6 and TRBJ2-7, with D perhaps TRBD2 (6 bases). The CDR3 has 13 residues. Germline CDR1 is SGHDT and CDR2 is YYEEEE. Trimming shortened V by 3 bases and J by 6 bases, and 13 bases separated the two germline ends. This chain's CDR3 is CASSWGLDGEQYF. The CDR3 DNA reads TGTGCCAGCAGCTGGGGACTGGACGGCGAGCAGTACTTC. Full variable domain (outside the CDR3, taken from reference TRBV5-6 and TRBJ2-7): DAGVTQSPTHLIKTRGQQVTLRCSPKSGHDTVSWYQQALGQGPQFIFQYYEEEERQRGNFPDRFSGHQFPNYSSELNVNALLLGDSALYLCASSWGLDGEQYFGPGTRLTVT.

The rearrangement joins TRBV5-1 to TRBJ1-1; 7 bases map to TRBD1. The CDR3 loop spans 15 amino acids. V lost 3 bases and J lost 1; bases outside the gene matches: 6. The V gene's germline CDR1 is SGHRS and CDR2 YFSETQ. The CDR3 sequence is CASSWRQGENTEAFF. CDR3 coding DNA: TGCGCCAGCAGCTGGAGACAGGGAGAGAACACTGAAGCTTTCTTT.

V usage is TRBV19 and J usage is TRBJ2-1; 11 bases map to TRBD2. This CDR3 has 15 residues. Per the germline V gene, CDR1 is LNHDA and CDR2 is SQIVND (reference sequence). V lost 6 bases and J lost 3; bases outside the gene matches: 4. DNA for the CDR3: TGTGCCAGTAGACCGGGACTAGCGGTCTACAATGAGCAGTTCTTC. Residues: CASRPGLAVYNEQFF.

The genes are TRBV4-3 and TRBJ2-7; 8 positions agree with TRBD2. Trimming cost V 1 base and J 3 bases; bases outside gene matches: 5. Germline loops: CDR1 LGHNA, CDR2 YSLEER. This CDR3 spans 15 amino acids. The CDR3 DNA reads as TGCGCCAGCAGCCAAGGGTCAGCGGGAGACTACGAGCAGTACTTC. It encodes CASSQGSAGDYEQYF.

The chain uses TRBV29-1 and TRBJ2-5, with TRBD2 identical over 10 bases. Trimming cost V 4 bases and J 7 bases; bases outside gene matches: 12. The CDR3 is made up of 15 amino acids. Looked up from germline, CDR1 is SQVTM and CDR2 is ANQGSEA. DNA of the CDR3: TGCAGCGTTGTGCGGGGACTAGCGAAAGCCGGGACCCAGTACTTC. This translates into CSVVRGLAKAGTQYF. Full variable domain (missing parts from reference TRBV29-1 and TRBJ2-5): SAVISQKPSRDICQRGTSLTIQCQVDSQVTMMFWYRQQPGQSLTLIATANQGSEATYESGFVIDKFPISRPNLTFSTLTVSNMSPEDSSIYLCSVVRGLAKAGTQYFGPGTRLLVL.

The chain carries TRBV28 and TRBJ2-2; unclear D gene. Looked up from germline, CDR1 is MDHEN and CDR2 is SYDVKM. V was trimmed by 4 bases and J by 1 base, leaving 16 bases between them. The CDR3 extends over 17 amino acids. The chain's CDR3 is CASSSSLGPLNTGELFF. The DNA for the CDR3 is TGTGCCAGCAGTTCCTCTTTGGGCCCTCTGAACACCGGGGAGCTGTTTTTT.

This chain connects TRBV4-1 to TRBJ1-2; D is uncertain. Germline CDR1 reads MGHRA; CDR2 reads YSYEKL. V was cut by 0 bases and J by 3 bases, with 5 bases left in between. The CDR3 sequence is 13 residues long. The CDR3 loop is CASSQDQYYGYTF. Here the CDR3 DNA reads TGCGCCAGCAGCCAAGACCAGTACTATGGCTACACCTTC.

The chain employs TRBV7-2 and TRBJ2-7; 9 bases fit TRBD2. V dropped 1 base and J dropped 6; count of bases not matched to a gene: 10. CDR3 size: 16 residues. Germline CDR1 reads SGHTA; CDR2 reads FQGNSA. CDR3 sequence reads: CASSLGPSGATGEQYF. The CDR3 nucleotides are TGTGCCAGCAGCTTAGGTCCTAGCGGGGCAACCGGCGAGCAGTACTTC.

The rearrangement links TRBV4-3 to TRBJ2-7; 7 positions agree with TRBD2. V shed 1 base, J shed 4 bases, and the junction held 10 bases outside the gene matches. Germline assignment: CDR1 LGHNA and CDR2 YSLEER. This CDR3 is 16 amino acids long. CDR3 in amino acids: CASSQGPGLTRYEQYF. CDR3 coding DNA: TGCGCCAGCAGCCAAGGGCCGGGACTAACCAGATACGAGCAGTACTTC.

The rearrangement links TRBV10-1 to TRBJ1-2; 9 bases match TRBD1. The CDR3 is 15 residues long. Germline V lookup: CDR1 WNHNN, CDR2 SYGVQD (reference sequence). The trim removed 2 bases at V and 3 bases at J, leaving 4 bases unmatched. The CDR3 is CASSEPGQGHYGYTF. The CDR3 nucleotides are TGCGCCAGCAGTGAGCCGGGACAGGGCCACTATGGCTACACCTTC.

The rearrangement links TRBV28 to TRBJ2-5; 11 nucleotides line up with TRBD1. V was clipped by 5 bases and J by 4 bases; unmatched bases: 6. The CDR3 extends over 15 amino acids. Per germline, CDR1 MDHEN and CDR2 SYDVKM. DNA for the CDR3: TGTGCCAGCAGTGATGGACAGGGGGCTGGAGAGACCCAGTACTTC. Translation: CASSDGQGAGETQYF.

This clone is a singleton in its sample. The V gene is TRBV29-1, the J gene TRBJ2-5; the D gene is possibly TRBD2 (5 bases). The germline V and J ends were trimmed by 2 bases and 5 bases, with 21 bases remaining between them. Germline values: CDR1 SQVTM, CDR2 ANQGSEA. The CDR3 totals 16 residues. This CDR3 reads CSVEWLDELAWETQYF. The CDR3 bases are TGCAGCGTTGAATGGTTGGACGAGCTAGCTTGGGAGACCCAGTACTTC.

V usage is TRBV18 and J usage is TRBJ2-1; D is unresolved. The CDR3 loop spans 15 amino acids. V was clipped by 3 bases and J by 9 bases, with 18 bases between them. From germline, CDR1 is KGHSH and CDR2 LQKENI. CDR3 protein: CASSPRIEQVGEQFF. DNA of the CDR3: TGTGCCAGCTCACCGCGAATTGAGCAGGTTGGTGAGCAGTTCTTC.